This TCR beta chain was identified during a study of shared clonotypes between healthy human individuals. The V gene end was trimmed by 4 bases and the J gene end by 4 bases; junction bases not matched to a gene: 4. The CDR3 extends over 14 amino acids. Germline-derived CDR1 and CDR2 are SGHDT and YYEEEE. Produced via immunoSEQ multiplex PCR; TCRdb's table is partial and in-frame only. The sample shows 2.5 million or so clones, about 92% of them seen only once. The chain combines TRBV5-6 with TRBJ1-3, with TRBD1 identical over 8 bases. The source of this sequence is a man between 18 and 29 years old in good health. Sequencing was carried out using naive CD4+ T cells sorted from blood. As to subset: CD45RA+ positively selected. Here the CDR3 DNA reads TGTGCCAGCAGCCGCAGGGGGCTCGGAAACACCATATATTTT. Protein: CASSRRGLGNTIYF.